One and the same sample provided the 25 T cell receptor beta chains below, sequenced in a study of early T cells in non-severe SARS-CoV-2 infection. TCRdb reanalysed the 5' RACE reads using MiXCR and keeps one entry per CDR3 protein. The profile shows under 30,000 distinct CDR3 sequences, around 5.8% of them singletons. The specimen was whole blood. The receptors originated from an adult who was a healthcare worker with PCR-confirmed SARS-CoV-2 infection or an uninfected control (not recorded which).

This clonotype was found a few times. The rearrangement links TRBV23-1 to TRBJ2-7, with D perhaps matching TRBD2 (5 bases). TRBV23-1 is marked as an open reading frame, function uncertain. This CDR3 comprises 14 residues. The germline V and J ends were trimmed by 1 base and 2 bases, with 9 bases remaining between them. The CDR3 DNA is TGCGCCAGCAGTCAATGGGAGAGAACCTACGAGCAGTACTTC. Translating it yields CASSQWERTYEQYF.

There are many counts of this clonotype. The gene calls are TRBV24-1 and TRBJ2-7; possibly TRBD2 for D (6 bases). The CDR3 has 16 residues. V was clipped by 3 bases and J by 5 bases, with 19 bases between them. Germline lookup yields CDR1 KGHDR and CDR2 SFDVKD. For the CDR3, the DNA is TGTGCCACCAGTGATGCCCCGCGTGGTGGGGGGAACGAGCAGTACTTC. Amino acids: CATSDAPRGGGNEQYF.

This clonotype was recorded a few times. The chain links TRBV7-6 to TRBJ2-1; D gene uncertain. The CDR3 is 13 amino acids. The ends were cut back, 5 bases at V and 7 bases at J, with 12 bases in the middle. The germline CDR1 and CDR2 sequences are SGHVS and FNYEAQ. The CDR3 is CASSRRERNEQFF. Here the CDR3 DNA reads TGTGCCAGCAGCCGCCGCGAAAGGAATGAGCAGTTCTTC.

V and J are TRBV9 and TRBJ2-4; TRBD2 might be the D (5 bases). V lost 0 bases, J lost 3 bases, and 10 bases lay in between. This CDR3 is 15 amino acids long. Germline values: CDR1 SGDLS, CDR2 YYNGEE. CDR3 sequence (DNA): TGTGCCAGCAGCGTAGACGGGGTTGGCAAAAACATTCAGTACTTC. Residues: CASSVDGVGKNIQYF. The full variable domain, completed using reference TRBV9 and TRBJ2-4, is DSGVTQTPKHLITATGQRVTLRCSPRSGDLSVYWYQQSLDQGLQFLIQYYNGEERAKGNILERFSAQQFPDLHSELNLSSLELGDSALYFCASSVDGVGKNIQYFGAGTRLSVL.

This clonotype was found many times. The chain couples TRBV7-9 to TRBJ1-1, with 7 bases matching TRBD1. In germline, CDR1 is SEHNR, CDR2 FQNEAQ (reference sequence). V lost 4 bases to trimming and J lost 3 bases; unmatched junction nucleotides: 5. This CDR3 spans 14 amino acids. This CDR3 reads CASSYRQGDTEAFF. CDR3 bases: TGTGCCAGCAGCTACCGACAGGGCGACACTGAAGCTTTCTTT.

In this sample, this clonotype turned up many times. The gene calls are TRBV11-2 and TRBJ2-2; maybe TRBD2 (6 bases). The CDR3 is 15 residues long. Trimming pared 5 bases from V and 3 bases from J, leaving 13 bases between. Germline V CDR1 and CDR2: SGHAT, FQNNGV. The chain's CDR3 is CASSPVRGDTGELFF. Written as DNA, the CDR3 is TGTGCCAGCAGCCCTGTGCGGGGAGACACCGGGGAGCTGTTTTTT.

This clonotype was seen only a few times. The chain is built from TRBV28 and TRBJ1-1, with 7 bases matching TRBD1. V shed 9 bases, J shed 1 base, and the junction held 8 bases outside the gene matches. This CDR3 is built from 14 residues. Per the germline V gene, CDR1 is MDHEN and CDR2 is SYDVKM. DNA for the CDR3: TGTGCCAGTATACAGGGGACGAAGAACACTGAAGCTTTCTTT. Encoded protein: CASIQGTKNTEAFF.

Many counts were recorded for this clonotype. This chain uses TRBV2 with TRBJ2-2; D remains ambiguous. V shed 0 bases and J shed 2 bases, with 4 bases lying between them. Germline V gene data show CDR1 as SNHLY and CDR2 as FYNNEI. The CDR3 length is 14 residues. Written as DNA, the CDR3 is TGTGCCAGCAGTGAAGCCAGCAACACCGGGGAGCTGTTTTTT. It encodes CASSEASNTGELFF. Looking up the rest from reference TRBV2 and TRBJ2-2 gives the full variable domain: EPEVTQTPSHQVTQMGQEVILRCVPISNHLYFYWYRQILGQKVEFLVSFYNNEISEKSEIFDDQFSVERPDGSNFTLKIRSTKLEDSAMYFCASSEASNTGELFFGEGSRLTVL.

The V and J genes are TRBV7-8 and TRBJ2-7; D is possibly TRBD1 or TRBD2 (5 bases each). The CDR3 contains 13 residues. V was clipped by 5 bases and J by 2 bases, with 10 bases between them. Germline CDR1 is SGHVS and CDR2 is FQNEAQ. CDR3 region: CASSPGTPYEQYF. Written as DNA, the CDR3 is TGTGCCAGCAGCCCAGGGACCCCCTACGAGCAGTACTTC.

In this sample, this clonotype turned up many times. The CDR3 region has the DNA TGTGCCAGCAGTACAAGCGGGGTTGGTGATACGCAGTATTTT. Translated, it gives CASSTSGVGDTQYF. The J gene is TRBJ2-3, the V gene TRBV12-3 or TRBV12-4; 7 bases align to TRBD2. V lost 5 bases to trimming and J lost 6 bases; unmatched junction nucleotides: 8. This CDR3 has 14 residues.

This clonotype was seen at least ten times. The genes are TRBV18 and TRBJ2-1, with 9 bases aligning to TRBD2. Trimming at V came to 0 bases and at J to 4 bases, leaving 7 bases not matched to a gene. There are 17 residues in the CDR3. The germline CDR1 and CDR2 sequences are KGHSH and LQKENI. The CDR3 DNA sequence: TGTGCCAGCTCACCACCGGGTAGCGGGGGCCTATACAATGAGCAGTTCTTC. Its protein is CASSPPGSGGLYNEQFF.

This clonotype was observed at least ten times. This chain links TRBV6-5 with TRBJ2-3, with D possibly TRBD1 on 6 matching bases. This CDR3 comprises 14 residues. Per germline, CDR1 MNHEY and CDR2 SVGAGI. With 6 bases removed from V and 4 bases from J, the gap between germline ends came to 14 bases. As DNA, the CDR3 is TGTGCCAGCAGGAAGGGGGAGCCCGCAGATACGCAGTATTTT. Encoded protein: CASRKGEPADTQYF.

This clonotype was seen ten or more times. The rearrangement uses TRBV6-2 or TRBV6-3 and TRBJ2-1, with unresolved D. The CDR3 has 14 residues. Trimming removed 6 bases from V and 0 bases from J, with 9 bases in between. Germline V CDR1 and CDR2: MNHEY, SVGEGT. CDR3 amino acids: CASRNRSSYNEQFF. In DNA form, the CDR3 reads TGTGCCAGCAGAAACCGGAGCTCCTACAATGAGCAGTTCTTC.

This clonotype was recorded many times. The rearrangement links TRBV11-2 to TRBJ2-7; 7 nucleotides align to TRBD1. The CDR3 is 13 residues long. CDR1 is SGHAT, CDR2 FQNNGV, per germline. Trimming removed 5 bases from V and 6 bases from J; junction bases left unmatched: 7. The CDR3 reads CASSPSGTAEQYF. CDR3 coding DNA: TGTGCCAGCAGCCCCTCCGGGACAGCCGAGCAGTACTTC.

This clonotype was recorded at least ten times. The V gene is TRBV14, the J gene TRBJ2-1; 7 bases match TRBD2. With 4 bases clipped from V and 7 bases from J, the junction kept 10 bases outside the gene matches. CDR3 length equals 15 residues. The germline V gene has CDR1 SGHDN and CDR2 FVKESK. The CDR3 region has the DNA TGTGCCAGCAGCCTCGTCGTTTCGGGAGGTAATGAGCAGTTCTTC. Residues: CASSLVVSGGNEQFF.

At least ten counts were recorded for this clonotype. The gene calls are TRBV10-1 and TRBJ1-3; D remains unclear. Trimming left V 7 bases short and J 0 bases short, with 7 bases between. This CDR3 region has 13 residues. In germline, CDR1 is WNHNN, CDR2 SYGVQD (reference sequence). The CDR3, as DNA: TGCGCCAGCACAGGAGGCTCTGGAAACACCATATATTTT. Its translation is CASTGGSGNTIYF.

The table lists this clonotype with a few counts. The chain links TRBV10-3 to TRBJ2-3, with 8 bases aligning to TRBD2. Germline V gene sequence: CDR1 ENHRY, CDR2 SYGVKD. The trim removed 10 bases at V and 1 base at J, leaving 4 bases unmatched. This CDR3 is built from 13 residues. The CDR3 reads CATGGAGTDTQYF. In DNA, the CDR3 is TGTGCCACCGGGGGGGCCGGCACAGATACGCAGTATTTT.

The rearrangement uses TRBV20-1 and TRBJ1-1; 8 nucleotides agree with TRBD1. The CDR3 covers 13 residues. J lost 5 bases, V lost 3 bases, and 5 bases had no gene match. Germline V gives CDR1 DFQATT, CDR2 SNEGSKA (reference sequence). This CDR3 reads CSARGQAATEAFF. CDR3 DNA: TGCAGTGCTAGGGGACAGGCGGCGACTGAAGCTTTCTTT.

This clonotype is medium-sized within its sample. The chain employs TRBV7-2 and TRBJ2-3; D ambiguous. V dropped 1 base and J dropped 6 bases, with 14 bases sitting between them. The CDR3 runs to 15 residues. Germline CDR1 reads SGHTA; CDR2 reads FQGNSA. This CDR3 reads CASSLVSPVWDTQYF. In nucleotides, the CDR3 is TGTGCCAGCAGCTTAGTCTCCCCCGTTTGGGATACGCAGTATTTT.

This clonotype has ten or more counts. The chain carries TRBV6-5 and TRBJ1-4; the match to TRBD1 covers 12 bases. The CDR3 is 18 residues long. Germline V gene lookup returns CDR1 MNHEY and CDR2 SVGAGI. V lost 6 bases, J lost 12 bases, and 20 bases stayed unmatched. The CDR3 reads CASRPAPGTGGLGWELFF. Written as DNA, the CDR3 is TGTGCCAGCAGGCCTGCCCCCGGGACAGGGGGCTTAGGTTGGGAACTGTTTTTT.

This clonotype was seen repeatedly, ten times or more. The J gene is TRBJ2-1, the V gene TRBV6-6; TRBD2 might be the D (5 bases). Per germline, CDR1 MNHNY and CDR2 SVGAGI (reference sequence). The V end lost 2 bases, the J end lost 0 bases, and 17 bases lay between the germline ends. The CDR3 is 18 amino acids. CDR3 protein: CASSYTSLLGSSYNEQFF. The CDR3 coding sequence is TGTGCCAGCAGTTACACCTCGTTACTAGGGAGCTCCTACAATGAGCAGTTCTTC.

This clonotype was seen ten or more times. The rearrangement joins TRBV11-2 to TRBJ2-1; 7 bases fit TRBD1. Germline loops: CDR1 SGHAT, CDR2 FQNNGV. Trimming at V came to 5 bases and at J to 2 bases, leaving 6 bases not matched to a gene. CDR3 size: 15 residues. The CDR3 spells CASSLRDRTYNEQFF. The CDR3 DNA is TGTGCCAGCAGCCTTCGGGACAGAACCTACAATGAGCAGTTCTTC.

This clonotype was seen at least ten times. The chain joins TRBV18 to TRBJ1-1; D unclear. The CDR3 runs to 13 residues. Trimming took 2 bases from V and 8 from J, leaving 12 bases between them. Germline V gene data show CDR1 as KGHSH and CDR2 as LQKENI. The CDR3 DNA reads as TGTGCCAGCTCACCAGTCGTACGCTTCGAAGCTTTCTTT. Translating gives CASSPVVRFEAFF.

This clonotype was seen repeatedly, ten times or more. The DNA of the CDR3 is TGTGCTTCGGCGGAGGGGGCTTTAAATTCACCCCTCCACTTT. Translated: CASAEGALNSPLHF. The rearrangement links TRBV12-3 or TRBV12-4 to TRBJ1-6; TRBD1 agrees at 7 bases. This CDR3 has 14 amino acids.

This clonotype has a count of ten or more. The chain joins TRBV6-2 or TRBV6-3 to TRBJ1-5; D uncertain. Per germline, CDR1 MNHEY and CDR2 SVGEGT. The CDR3 spans 14 residues. Trimming left V 0 bases short and J 5 bases short, with 8 bases between. CDR3 nucleotide sequence: TGTGCCAGCAGTTACTCGGGCTCTTATCAGCCCCAGCATTTT. Its protein product is CASSYSGSYQPQHF.